This TCR beta chain was recorded in a study of shared clonotypes between healthy human individuals. Assay used: immunoSEQ multiplex PCR; TCRdb lists only in-frame clones, some missing. Among about 2.2 million clones listed, 93% were seen once. The naive CD8 fraction comprised CD45RO-negative cells positively selected for CCR7 and excluded terminally differentiated effector memory CD45RA+ cells. Germline CDR1 and CDR2: SGHTA and FQGNSA. The CDR3 contains 16 residues. J lost 2 bases, V lost 6 bases, and 8 bases had no gene match. The sequence was obtained from a man aged 18 to 35 in good health. Some clones in this sample may be carry-over from other donors' samples. The chain recombines TRBV7-2 with TRBJ2-3; 10 nucleotides line up with TRBD2. Sequencing was carried out using naive CD8+ T cells from PBMCs. The CDR3 is CASSYRSGRITDTQYF. As DNA, the CDR3 is TGTGCCAGCAGTTACCGTAGCGGGAGGATCACAGATACGCAGTATTTT.